The rows below give T cell receptor beta chains drawn from one sample of a study of CD8 T cells in ankylosing spondylitis. TCRdb recomputed calls from the 5' RACE reads with MiXCR, one row per CDR3 protein. This sample yields 750,000 to 850,000 distinct CDR3 sequences, of which approximately 12% are seen a single time; 0.51% belongs to the top ten. Sequencing was performed on blood, either unsorted or a sorted T cell fraction (not recorded which). The receptors shown here come from a male donor with ankylosing spondylitis. CDR3s include the opening cysteine and the closing phenylalanine or tryptophan. The D gene is left open where the match is weak. Clone sizes are given selectively: once, few, many, or a class where the clone is expanded.

v_gene	j_gene	abundance	d_gene	CDR3aa	CDR3nt
TRBV4-2	TRBJ2-5	few	TRBD1	CASSQAGQGIDGETQYF	TGTGCCAGCAGCCAAGCAGGACAGGGGATTGATGGAGAGACCCAGTACTTC
TRBV29-1	TRBJ2-3	many	-	CSTRRAGETDTQYF	TGCAGCACGCGACGGGCAGGGGAAACAGATACGCAGTATTTT
TRBV20-1	TRBJ1-4	few	TRBD1	CSASTGGANEKLFF	TGCAGTGCCTCTACAGGGGGCGCGAATGAAAAACTGTTTTTT
TRBV5-1	TRBJ2-1	many	-	CASSLRSRSPYNEQFF	TGCGCCAGCAGCTTGCGGTCGAGATCCCCCTACAATGAGCAGTTCTTC
TRBV7-2	TRBJ2-1	-	-	CASSLGHHSYNEQFF	TGTGCCAGCAGCTTAGGTCATCACTCCTACAATGAGCAGTTCTTC
TRBV7-6	TRBJ2-1	-	TRBD2	CASSFSLRLAGGPYNEQFF	TGTGCCAGCAGCTTCAGCTTAAGGCTAGCGGGAGGCCCCTACAATGAGCAGTTCTTC
TRBV11-2	TRBJ2-1	few	-	CASTSDHSYNEQFF	TGTGCCAGCACCTCGGACCACTCCTACAATGAGCAGTTCTTC
TRBV20-1	TRBJ2-7	many	-	CSASPRQRMGSYEQYF	TGCAGTGCTAGTCCCAGACAGAGAATGGGCTCCTACGAGCAGTACTTC
TRBV7-3	TRBJ1-2	-	TRBD1	CASSLRGTGSGSYTF	TGTGCCAGCAGCTTAAGGGGGACAGGCAGCGGGAGCTACACCTTC
TRBV20-1	TRBJ1-1	-	-	CSAHRFESMNTEAFF	TGCAGTGCTCACCGGTTCGAGTCTATGAACACTGAAGCTTTCTTT
TRBV10-3	TRBJ2-7	many	-	CAISESVGQYF	TGTGCCATCAGTGAGTCGGTTGGGCAGTACTTC
TRBV6-5	TRBJ2-3	many	-	CASSYRDSYTDTQYF	TGTGCCAGCAGTTACCGGGACTCTTACACAGATACGCAGTATTTT
TRBV20-1	TRBJ2-3	many	TRBD2	CSASGRAGSTDTQYF	TGCAGTGCCTCGGGGCGAGCGGGGAGCACAGATACGCAGTATTTT
TRBV4-2	TRBJ1-6	few	-	CASSPRLNLNSPLHF	TGTGCCAGCAGCCCACGCCTAAACCTTAATTCACCCCTCCACTTT
TRBV10-3	TRBJ1-5	few	-	CAISEYLEAQHF	TGTGCCATCAGTGAGTACCTTGAAGCCCAGCATTTT
TRBV5-6	TRBJ1-1	-	-	CASSLGFYEDTEAFF	TGTGCCAGCAGCTTGGGCTTCTATGAGGACACTGAAGCTTTCTTT